The T cell receptor (beta chain) described here comes from a study of T cells expressing NK-cell markers (dated by TCRdb to 2018 to 2021). For the study in its entirety: In sorted CD3+CD56+NKG2C+, CD3+CD56+NKG2C- and CD3+CD56-NKG2C+ T-cell subsets from several donors, TCR beta-chain repertoires were profiled. Among the eight sequenced donors, only one was HCMV-seronegative, while the other seven were HCMV-seropositive. The study sequenced eight donors, all healthy volunteers chosen at random: three men and five women. Illumina HiSeq 2000/2500, MiSeq or NextSeq was used to sequence libraries as 2 x 150 bp reads.

The CDR3 numbers 14 residues from cysteine through phenylalanine. The DNA is unrecorded. CDR1 and CDR2 were assigned from the germline V gene (reference sequence) as MNHEY and SMNVEV. Sequencing was performed on an Illumina HiSeq 2000. TCR beta cDNA libraries were made by 5'RACE template switching that added a universal primer site and unique molecular identifiers. Priming for cDNA synthesis came from the TCR beta constant segment, and two successive PCR amplification steps followed. On the authors' methods: Reads were demultiplexed and grouped by UMI with MIGEC, and clonotypes were assembled and quantified with MiTCR. To exclude erroneous sequences, any TCR cDNA sequence not supported by at least two reads was discarded. The tcR package was used for downstream repertoire analysis, and clonotypes were matched across fractions by CDR3 nucleotide sequence plus V segment. VDJmatch was used to annotate antigen specificity against VDJdb, with one amino acid substitution allowed in CDR3. After reprocessing by TCRdb, each CDR3 protein sequence is one entry, and no DNA is given. TCRdb, not the original authors, processed these V and J calls. The sample table holds tens of thousands of distinct CDR3 sequences. 50% to 75% of the sample is held by the ten biggest clonotypes.

What the work shows at the level of the full study, not this receptor alone: Those dominant clonotypes were again the most abundant among CD3+CD56-NKG2C+ cells in a handful of donors, at about 25-65%. It remained unclear whether the expanded NKG2C-expressing T cell clones were specific for HCMV antigens. In roughly six donors, the dominant CD3+CD56+NKG2C+ clonotypes ranked among the top 10 CD8+ clonotypes, making up about 1.0-7.5% of CD8+ T cells.

A word on this clonotype: No antigen is known for it.

A commercial ELISA kit detecting HCMV-specific IgG in serum was used to determine HCMV serostatus. Ficoll density gradient centrifugation was used to isolate peripheral blood mononuclear cells from blood. This chain joins TRBV27 to TRBJ1-5. The source is a woman aged 18 to 75 in good health. Sequenced: blood T cells: a sorted CD56 or NKG2C T cell subset, CD4+ or CD8+ T cells, or bulk PBMC T cells (not recorded which). The CDR3 has the sequence CASSAGFGDQPQHF.